The next 15 T cell receptor beta chains were all read from a single sample in a study of cytomegalovirus exposure and HLA in healthy donors. The study ran its PCR with 60 Vbeta and 13 Jbeta primers. Assay: immunoSEQ multiplex PCR; the TCRdb copy retains only in-frame clones and omits some. Found here are some 65,000 clones, 62% of them singletons; the top ten hold 2.8%. The sequenced material came from PBMCs. The origin of the receptors is a man younger than 45 in good health and CMV-seronegative.

V is TRBV11-2 and J is TRBJ1-6; perhaps TRBD1 as D (6 bases). Germline V gene sequence: CDR1 SGHAT, CDR2 FQNNGV. This CDR3 has 14 residues. Trimming took 6 bases from V and 3 from J, leaving 9 bases between them. This CDR3 is CASSWTVYNSPLHF. Written as DNA, the CDR3 is TGTGCCAGCAGTTGGACAGTCTATAATTCACCCCTCCACTTT.

This clone has just a few counts. V and J are TRBV4-1 and TRBJ1-2, with TRBD1 as a possible D gene (5 bases). V was trimmed by 3 bases and J by 6 bases, leaving 14 bases between them. Germline V CDR1 and CDR2: MGHRA, YSYEKL. This CDR3 spans 14 amino acids. The CDR3 protein is CASSQPTPTDGYTF. The CDR3 region has the DNA TGCGCCAGCAGCCAGCCAACCCCGACAGATGGCTACACCTTC.

The chain couples TRBV2 to TRBJ2-7, with 8 bases lining up with TRBD2. The V and J ends lost 4 bases and 6 bases, in that order; junction bases with no gene match: 14. The CDR3 runs 16 residues. Germline loops: CDR1 SNHLY, CDR2 FYNNEI. The CDR3, as DNA: TGTGCCAGCAGTGTCTACGGGCGGGGGGTCGGTCCCGAGCAGTACTTC. Translating it yields CASSVYGRGVGPEQYF.

The chain carries TRBV9 and TRBJ1-1; D is uncertain. Trimming took off 0 bases at V and 1 base at J, with 4 bases between the two ends. Germline V gene data show CDR1 as SGDLS and CDR2 as YYNGEE. This CDR3 spans 13 amino acids. The CDR3 loop is CASSVASNTEAFF. The CDR3 DNA sequence: TGTGCCAGCAGCGTAGCTTCGAACACTGAAGCTTTCTTT.

The chain uses TRBV4-2 and TRBJ1-5; 7 bases are shared with TRBD1. The CDR3 is 16 amino acids. Unmatched junction bases numbered 6, after V lost 0 bases and J lost 4 bases. Germline CDR1 reads LGHNA; CDR2 reads YNFKEQ. In DNA form, the CDR3 reads TGTGCCAGCAGCCAAGAGGTACAGGGGCGAAATCAGCCCCAGCATTTT. It specifies CASSQEVQGRNQPQHF.

V usage is TRBV7-2 and J usage is TRBJ2-2; 9 bases map to TRBD1. The CDR3 covers 15 residues. J lost 6 bases, V lost 4 bases, and 6 bases had no gene match. Germline V gene sequence: CDR1 SGHTA, CDR2 FQGNSA. As DNA, the CDR3 is TGTGCCAGCAGCTCGTCCCGGGACAGGGCCGGGGAGCTGTTTTTT. It yields the protein CASSSSRDRAGELFF.

This chain links TRBV6-6 with TRBJ1-2; D might be TRBD1 (5 bases). The CDR3 has 13 residues. V lost 7 bases and J 1 base, leaving 10 bases between the germline ends. CDR1 and CDR2 (germline): MNHNY, SVGAGI (reference sequence). The CDR3 DNA sequence: TGTGCCAGCACGTCCCAGGGTAACTATGGCTACACCTTC. Amino acid sequence: CASTSQGNYGYTF.

The V gene is TRBV10-3, the J gene TRBJ2-7; no clear D gene. The CDR3 covers 15 residues. Germline V CDR1 and CDR2: ENHRY, SYGVKD. V shed 3 bases and J shed 2 bases, with 14 bases lying between them. This CDR3 is CAISDSLLDPYEQYF. The CDR3 nucleotides are TGTGCCATCAGTGACTCCCTCCTAGATCCCTACGAGCAGTACTTC.

The chain is built from TRBV2 and TRBJ2-5; 10 bases agree with TRBD2. The junction had 6 bases not matched to a gene; V was cut back by 5 bases and J by 3 bases. The CDR3 extends over 15 amino acids. Germline values: CDR1 SNHLY, CDR2 FYNNEI. The CDR3 DNA follows: TGTGCCAGCAGTCGTAGCGGGGGGCGCGAAGAGACCCAGTACTTC. Translation: CASSRSGGREETQYF.

The V call is TRBV6-5, the J call TRBJ2-1; D is uncertain. CDR1 and CDR2 from the germline V gene are MNHEY and SVGAGI. This CDR3 contains 14 residues. The V end lost 1 base, the J end lost 7 bases, and 11 bases lay between the germline ends. Here the CDR3 DNA reads TGTGCCAGCAGTTACTTAGGCGGTTCGAATGAGCAGTTCTTC. It is translated as CASSYLGGSNEQFF.

This clone has a handful of counts. This chain uses TRBV18 with TRBJ2-1; 8 bases line up with TRBD1. The CDR3 runs 14 residues. Germline lookup yields CDR1 KGHSH and CDR2 LQKENI. The junction had 6 bases not matched to a gene; V was cut back by 4 bases and J by 7 bases. The CDR3 nucleotides are TGTGCCAGCTCACGACCGACAGGGGCGAATGAGCAGTTCTTC. As protein: CASSRPTGANEQFF.

The chain employs TRBV7-9 and TRBJ1-5, with a tentative D call TRBD1 (6 bases). V lost 2 bases, J lost 11 bases, and 13 bases lay in between. The CDR3 sequence is 13 residues long. CDR1 is SEHNR and CDR2 is FQNEAQ in the germline V gene (reference sequence). The CDR3 sequence: CASSLTSTGAQHF. CDR3 DNA: TGTGCCAGCAGCTTAACCTCGACAGGAGCCCAGCATTTT.

The genes are TRBV5-1 and TRBJ2-7; 8 bases align to TRBD1. This CDR3 comprises 14 residues. J was trimmed by 1 base and V by 7 bases; bases with no gene match: 7. In germline, CDR1 is SGHRS, CDR2 YFSETQ. The CDR3 bases are TGCGCCAGCCAAACGGGACAGGCGTCCTACGAGCAGTACTTC. Translating it yields CASQTGQASYEQYF.

The chain joins TRBV18 to TRBJ1-2; D gene unclear. This CDR3 comprises 15 residues. Trimming removed 2 bases at V and 1 base at J, with 11 bases between. CDR1 KGHSH and CDR2 LQKENI come from the germline V gene. The CDR3 DNA reads as TGTGCCAGCTCACCAACGAGAGGGTTTAACTATGGCTACACCTTC. It specifies CASSPTRGFNYGYTF.

The rearrangement uses TRBV30 and TRBJ2-2; D remains unclear. Between the trimmed V and J ends, which lost 7 bases and 6 bases, there was a span of 12 bases. This CDR3 region has 12 residues. Germline values: CDR1 GTSNPN, CDR2 SVGIG (reference sequence). As DNA, the CDR3 is TGTGCCTACGACCCGAGGCCCGGGGAGCTGTTTTTT. Its translation is CAYDPRPGELFF.